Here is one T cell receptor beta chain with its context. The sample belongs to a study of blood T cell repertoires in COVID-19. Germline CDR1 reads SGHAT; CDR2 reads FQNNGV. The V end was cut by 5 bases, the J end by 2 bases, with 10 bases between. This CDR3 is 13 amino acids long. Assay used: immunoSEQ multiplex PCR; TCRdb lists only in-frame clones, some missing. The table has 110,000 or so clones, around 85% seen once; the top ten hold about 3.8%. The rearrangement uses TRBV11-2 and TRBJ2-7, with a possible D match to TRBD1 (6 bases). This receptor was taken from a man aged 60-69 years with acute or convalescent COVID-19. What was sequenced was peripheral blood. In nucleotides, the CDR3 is TGTGCCAGCAGCCCCGACAGGCCCTACGAGCAGTACTTC. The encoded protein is CASSPDRPYEQYF.